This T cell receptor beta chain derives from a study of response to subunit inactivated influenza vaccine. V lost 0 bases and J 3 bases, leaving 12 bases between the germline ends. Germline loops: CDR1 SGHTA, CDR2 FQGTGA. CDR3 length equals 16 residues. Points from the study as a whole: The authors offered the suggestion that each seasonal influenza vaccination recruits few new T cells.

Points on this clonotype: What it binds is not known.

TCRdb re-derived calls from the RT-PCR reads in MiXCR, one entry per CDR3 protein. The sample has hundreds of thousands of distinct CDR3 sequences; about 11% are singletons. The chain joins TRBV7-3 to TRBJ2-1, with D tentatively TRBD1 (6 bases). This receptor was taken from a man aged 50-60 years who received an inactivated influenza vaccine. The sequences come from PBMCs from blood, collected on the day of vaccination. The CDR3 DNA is TGTGCCAGCAGCTTAACTGGGGGCCGAGACTACAATGAGCAGTTCTTC. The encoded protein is CASSLTGGRDYNEQFF.